This T cell receptor (beta chain) came from a study of tumor-infiltrating lymphocytes in primary liver carcinoma. Turning to the study itself: Productive TCRbeta reads per sample were roughly 3.5 to 7.5 million, not differing by tissue.

For this clonotype: This may be a read error, as it is one base from a much larger clone.

The J segment lost 8 bases and the V segment lost 9 bases, leaving 9 bases of the junction unmatched. Germline lookup yields CDR1 LNHDA and CDR2 SQIVND (reference sequence). The CDR3 totals 14 residues. Taking about 17-32 mg of unsorted bulk tissue, the authors co-extracted RNA and DNA. From 500 ng total RNA, TCR beta cDNA was generated with a primer in the constant region. Construction of TCR beta libraries relied on three successive nested multiplex PCR rounds employing slightly modified ARM-PCR. The study ran its first two PCR rounds for around 9 cycles each, using TRBV1-TRBV30 forward primers and a C-beta reverse primer. MiXCR, applied by TCRdb to the multiplex PCR reads, yields one record per CDR3 protein. The sample consists of under 25,000 distinct CDR3 sequences, 70% to 80% of them appearing once.

The chain couples TRBV19 to TRBJ1-6, with 8 positions matching TRBD1. This TCR derives from a woman between 25 and 40 years old with primary liver carcinoma and hepatitis B virus infection. The sequenced sample consisted of liver tumor tissue from sampling region 5. This sample's subset: tumor region T5, tumor centre. This chain's CDR3 is CASSDRVGDSPLHF. The CDR3 nucleotides are TGTGCCAGCTCGGACAGGGTGGGCGATTCACCCCTCCACTTT. Supplemented by reference TRBV19 and TRBJ1-6, the full variable domain reads DGGITQSPKYLFRKEGQNVTLSCEQNLNHDAMYWYRQDPGQGLRLIYYSQIVNDFQKGDIAEGYSVSREKKESFPLTVTSAQKNPTAFYLCASSDRVGDSPLHFGNGTRLTVT.